Each of the 30 T cell receptor beta chains below was sequenced from the same sample in a study of T cells in Graves' hyperthyroidism and ophthalmopathy. Amplified regions were TCR beta CDR3 sequences from RNA transcripts. The TCR CDR3 was amplified in a first-round RT-PCR using the HTBI primer set. TCRdb recomputed calls from the multiplex PCR reads with MiXCR, one row per CDR3 protein. The data contain about 560,000 distinct CDR3 sequences, more than 45% of them seen just once; the ten biggest clones take up 8.2%. The specimen sequenced was peripheral blood or thyroid tissue (not recorded which). The source of these receptors is a woman between 18 and 29 years old with Graves' hyperthyroidism.

The chain is built from TRBV9 and TRBJ1-1, with 11 bases lining up with TRBD1. Germline V gene lookup returns CDR1 SGDLS and CDR2 YYNGEE. Germline trimming cut 3 bases from V and 0 bases from J; bases unmatched to any gene: 7. The CDR3 consists of 17 residues. CDR3: CASSAEDRGRMNTEAFF. CDR3 DNA sequence: TGTGCCAGCAGCGCAGAGGACAGGGGGCGGATGAACACTGAAGCTTTCTTT.

Details on this clonotype: One junction end does not reproduce the germline sequence, and a read error may be involved. The chain uses TRBV7-3 and TRBJ1-5, with 7 bases matching TRBD1. Germline CDR1 is SGHTA and CDR2 is FQGTGA. The CDR3 has 18 residues. In nucleotides, the CDR3 is TGCGCCAGCAGCCAAGGGGGAACGAGACAGGGAGTTGGACAGCCCCAGCATTTT. It is translated as CASSQGGTRQGVGQPQHF.

About this clonotype: This may stem from a read error, because a much larger clone lies one nucleotide away. The chain is built from TRBV5-1 and TRBJ1-1; TRBD1 agrees at 7 bases. From germline, CDR1 is SGHRS and CDR2 YFSETQ. V dropped 4 bases and J dropped 2; count of bases not matched to a gene: 11. The CDR3 has 16 amino acids. The CDR3: CASSLRSGTANTEAFF. As DNA, the CDR3 is TGCGCCAGCAGCCTGCGCTCCGGGACAGCCAACACTGAAGCTTTCTTT.

This clonotype was found once. V and J are TRBV29-1 and TRBJ1-3, with no clear D. The CDR3 has 11 amino acids. Germline assignment: CDR1 SQVTM and CDR2 ANQGSEA. CDR3 in DNA: TGCGGAGCGTTGGTGCAGAACACCATATATTTT. It codes for CGALVQNTIYF. The variable domain in full, completed from reference TRBV29-1 and TRBJ1-3, reads SAVISQKPSRDICQRGTSLTIQCQVDSQVTMMFWYRQQPGQSLTLIATANQGSEATYESGFVIDKFPISRPNLTFSTLTVSNMSPEDSSIYLCGALVQNTIYFGEGSWLTVV.

This clonotype has just a few counts. The rearrangement uses TRBV24-1 and TRBJ1-1; D uncertain. This CDR3 is 16 amino acids long. Germline CDR1 and CDR2: KGHDR and SFDVKD. The V gene lost 9 bases and the J gene lost 3 bases, with 22 bases spanning the gap. The CDR3 reads CATGWFSDEVDTEAFF. The CDR3 DNA reads TGTGCCACCGGTTGGTTTTCCGACGAAGTGGACACTGAAGCTTTCTTT.

This clonotype has at least ten counts. The rearrangement joins TRBV2 to TRBJ2-7; weak D call: TRBD1 (5 bases). V was shortened by 8 bases and J by 0 bases, with 11 bases between the two germline ends. The length of the CDR3 is 13 residues. Germline V CDR1 and CDR2: SNHLY, FYNNEI. The CDR3 DNA is TGTGCCAGCCACCTACAGGTCTCCTACGAGCAGTACTTC. It yields the protein CASHLQVSYEQYF.

A word on this clonotype: A read error may explain this, as a much larger clone is one base away. This chain uses TRBV7-2 with TRBJ1-4; D unresolved. V gave up 6 bases and J gave up 8 bases, with 13 bases separating them. This CDR3 spans 13 amino acids. CDR1 and CDR2 from the germline V gene are SGHTA and FQGNSA. The CDR3 nucleotides read TGTGCCAGCAGTTCGGGCGATTGGGAAAAACTGTTTTTT. This translates into CASSSGDWEKLFF.

On this clonotype itself: The junction does not match germline at one end; this may be a read error. In DNA, the CDR3 is TGTGCCAGCAGTGAGAGGACTAGCGGGAGGCCCTACGAGCAGTACTTC. This gives the protein CASSERTSGRPYEQYF. The rearrangement links TRBV10-3 to TRBJ2-7; TRBD2 aligns across 14 bases. The CDR3 covers 16 residues. CDR1 and CDR2 from the germline V gene are ENHRY and SYGVKD.

This chain connects TRBV2 to TRBJ1-6, with a weak D call TRBD1 (6 bases). The V end was cut by 4 bases, the J end by 8 bases, with 9 bases between. This CDR3 has 13 residues. Germline V gives CDR1 SNHLY, CDR2 FYNNEI. The CDR3 loop is CASSADRHSPLHF. The CDR3 coding sequence is TGTGCCAGCAGTGCAGACAGGCATTCACCCCTCCACTTT.

The J gene is TRBJ1-2, the V gene TRBV25-1; D unclear. V was pared by 2 bases and J by 9 bases, with 10 bases between. Per germline, CDR1 MGHDK and CDR2 SYGVNS. This CDR3 is built from 12 residues. The CDR3 sequence: CASSEADVSYTF. The CDR3 DNA reads as TGTGCCAGCAGTGAAGCAGACGTTAGCTACACCTTC.

This clonotype was counted a few times. J is TRBJ1-5 and V is TRBV19; 7 bases are shared with TRBD1. The V segment lost 5 bases and the J segment 5 bases; nucleotides outside the gene matches: 6. The germline gives CDR1 LNHDA, CDR2 SQIVND (reference sequence). The CDR3 runs to 14 residues. The CDR3, as DNA: TGTGCCAGTAGTCGAGGGGGCGCCGATCAGCCCCAGCATTTT. The encoded protein is CASSRGGADQPQHF.

This clonotype was seen a few times. The junction departs from the called germline gene at one end, perhaps through a read error. The gene calls are TRBV5-1 and TRBJ1-4, with 10 bases matching TRBD1. CDR3 length: 14 amino acids. Looked up from germline, CDR1 is SGHRS and CDR2 is YFSETQ. CDR3 sequence reads: CASSRQGADEKLFF. Here the CDR3 DNA reads TGTGCCAGCAGCAGACAGGGGGCTGATGAAAAACTGTTTTTT.

The J gene is TRBJ2-7, the V gene TRBV10-3; maybe TRBD1 (6 bases). Germline CDR1 ENHRY, CDR2 SYGVKD. V lost 2 bases and J 4 bases, leaving 9 bases between the germline ends. The CDR3 runs to 13 residues. In nucleotides, the CDR3 is TGTGCCATCAGTGAGACAGGGAGTTACGAGCAGTACTTC. Protein sequence: CAISETGSYEQYF.

The chain is built from TRBV7-9 and TRBJ1-4; 7 positions match TRBD1. CDR1 SEHNR and CDR2 FQNEAQ come from the germline V gene (reference sequence). The CDR3 length is 14 residues. V shed 5 bases and J 5 bases; nucleotides not matched to a gene: 5. CDR3 protein: CASSQGVSNEKLFF. The CDR3 bases are TGTGCCAGCAGCCAGGGGGTCTCAAATGAAAAACTGTTTTTT.

This sequence joins TRBV7-3 and TRBJ1-1; the match to TRBD1 covers 8 bases. The trim removed 9 bases at V and 5 bases at J, leaving 14 bases unmatched. CDR1 SGHTA and CDR2 FQGTGA come from the germline V gene. The CDR3 runs to 15 residues. DNA of the CDR3: TGTGCCAGTAGTACTTCAGGGGGCATGAGGACTGAAGCTTTCTTT. Translating it yields CASSTSGGMRTEAFF.

V is TRBV12-3 or TRBV12-4 and J is TRBJ1-3; TRBD1 matches at 8 bases. The CDR3 is 15 amino acids. V lost 5 bases, J lost 2 bases, and 5 bases stayed unmatched. CDR3 DNA sequence: TGTGCCAGCAGTCCAACGACAGGGGCTGGAAACACCATATATTTT. Translating gives CASSPTTGAGNTIYF.

V gene TRBV9 combines with J gene TRBJ1-3; 8 bases align to TRBD1. This CDR3 is built from 16 residues. Per the germline V gene, CDR1 is SGDLS and CDR2 is YYNGEE. J was trimmed by 3 bases and V by 0 bases; bases with no gene match: 5. CDR3 sequence: CASSVAGGLDGNTIYF. The DNA of the CDR3 is TGTGCCAGCAGCGTAGCAGGGGGCTTAGATGGAAACACCATATATTTT.

With respect to this clonotype: Since a much larger clone is just one base distant, this may be a read error. The chain combines TRBV24-1 with TRBJ1-5, with a possible D match to TRBD1 (5 bases). Germline CDR1 KGHDR, CDR2 SFDVKD. The V end lost 5 bases, the J end lost 2 bases, and 12 bases lay between the germline ends. CDR3 length: 15 amino acids. The CDR3 DNA is TGTGCCACCAGTGGGACAACGGGACGCAATCAGCCCCAGCATTTT. It is translated as CATSGTTGRNQPQHF.

This chain joins TRBV24-1 and TRBJ2-5; 7 nucleotides line up with TRBD1. Germline V gene lookup returns CDR1 KGHDR and CDR2 SFDVKD. With V trimmed by 3 bases and J by 0 bases, 6 bases remained unmatched. CDR3 length: 16 amino acids. CDR3 residues: CATSDPGTADQETQYF. CDR3 nucleotide sequence: TGTGCCACCAGTGATCCCGGGACAGCAGACCAAGAGACCCAGTACTTC.

This clonotype was observed at least ten times. The genes are TRBV7-2 and TRBJ1-2, with D possibly being TRBD1 (5 bases). CDR1 is SGHTA, CDR2 FQGNSA, per germline. This CDR3 spans 13 amino acids. The V gene lost 5 bases and the J gene lost 5 bases, with 12 bases spanning the gap. The chain's CDR3 is CASSVDWGYGYTF. CDR3 nucleotides: TGTGCCAGCAGCGTCGATTGGGGGTATGGCTACACCTTC.

V usage is TRBV25-1 and J usage is TRBJ1-1; weak D call: TRBD1 (5 bases). V was clipped by 1 base and J by 4 bases, with 13 bases between them. The germline V gene encodes CDR1 MGHDK and CDR2 SYGVNS. The CDR3 runs 15 residues. CDR3 in amino acids: CASSELGQGITEAFF. The CDR3 DNA sequence: TGTGCCAGCAGTGAATTAGGGCAGGGAATCACTGAAGCTTTCTTT. Looking up the rest from reference TRBV25-1 and TRBJ1-1 gives the full variable domain: EADIYQTPRYLVIGTGKKITLECSQTMGHDKMYWYQQDPGMELHLIHYSYGVNSTEKGDLSSESTVSRIRTEHFPLTLESARPSHTSQYLCASSELGQGITEAFFGQGTRLTVV.

Regarding this clonotype: This may be a read error: a much more frequent sequence differs by one nucleotide. The rearrangement uses TRBV29-1 and TRBJ1-1; 10 bases fit TRBD1. Germline values: CDR1 SQVTM, CDR2 ANQGSEA. The CDR3 runs 14 residues. For the CDR3, the DNA is TGCAGCGTTGAAGGGGACAGGGGTTATGGTGAAGCTTCCTTT. It encodes CSVEGDRGYGEASF.

The chain links TRBV29-1 to TRBJ1-4, with D perhaps matching TRBD1 (5 bases). The CDR3 is 13 amino acids. From germline, CDR1 is SQVTM and CDR2 ANQGSEA. Between the trimmed V and J ends, which lost 8 bases and 3 bases, there was a span of 13 bases. The CDR3 DNA reads as TGCAGCAGACGGACACGATCTAATGAAAAACTGTTTTTT. Translating it yields CSRRTRSNEKLFF.

This clonotype showed up just a few times. The V gene is TRBV7-2, the J gene TRBJ2-7; a possible D gene is TRBD1 (6 bases). V dropped 4 bases and J dropped 6 bases, with 22 bases sitting between them. The CDR3 loop spans 16 amino acids. CDR1 SGHTA and CDR2 FQGNSA come from the germline V gene. This CDR3 reads CASSSLFTGREGEQYF. DNA of the CDR3: TGTGCCAGCAGCTCCCTATTCACAGGGAGAGAAGGCGAGCAGTACTTC.

Comments on this clonotype: A much bigger clone sits one base away, suggesting this may be a read error. The genes are TRBV2 and TRBJ1-2; a weak D match, TRBD1 (5 bases). The CDR3 contains 12 residues. Looked up from germline, CDR1 is SNHLY and CDR2 is FYNNEI. CDR3 amino acids: CAGSGGLNGYTF. The CDR3 nucleotides read TGTGCCGGCAGTGGGGGTTTAAATGGCTACACCTTC. Variable domain in full (rest from reference TRBV2 and TRBJ1-2): EPEVTQTPSHQVTQMGQEVILRCVPISNHLYFYWYRQILGQKVEFLVSFYNNEISEKSEIFDDQFSVERPDGSNFTLKIRSTKLEDSAMYFCAGSGGLNGYTFGSGTRLTVV.

About this clonotype itself: Sequence at one end of the junction differs from germline and may be a read error. CDR3 bases: TGTGCCAGCAGCGGGGACGGGAATCAGGCCCAGCATTTT. Protein sequence: CASSGDGNQAQHF. This sequence joins TRBV7-2 and TRBJ1-5; TRBD1 might be the D (5 bases). Germline CDR1 SGHTA, CDR2 FQGNSA. The CDR3 spans 13 residues.

This clonotype was detected a few times. The chain joins TRBV7-2 to TRBJ1-5; D call uncertain. CDR3 length equals 15 residues. Trimming removed 2 bases from V and 2 bases from J, with 10 bases in between. Germline assignment: CDR1 SGHTA and CDR2 FQGNSA. CDR3 in amino acids: CASSLSLNGNQPQHF. In nucleotides, the CDR3 is TGTGCCAGCAGCTTATCCCTAAACGGCAATCAGCCCCAGCATTTT.

The chain is built from TRBV2 and TRBJ2-5; 9 bases are a match to TRBD2. Germline-derived CDR1 and CDR2 are SNHLY and FYNNEI. This CDR3 has 14 amino acids. V dropped 6 bases and J dropped 1; count of bases not matched to a gene: 3. The CDR3 DNA sequence: TGTGCCAGCAGGACTAGCGGCTCCCAAGAGACCCAGTACTTC. Amino acids: CASRTSGSQETQYF.

DNA of the CDR3: TGTGCCAGCAGCACCTCTAGCGGGAGGGCCAGCGACGAGCAGTACTTC. Its protein product is CASSTSSGRASDEQYF. The chain links TRBV7-2 to TRBJ2-7, with 12 bases aligning to TRBD2. This CDR3 is 16 amino acids long. Losses at the gene ends were 5 bases for V and 5 bases for J; bases not matched to a gene: 10. CDR1 SGHTA and CDR2 FQGNSA come from the germline V gene.

The J gene is TRBJ2-7, the V gene TRBV7-9; 7 bases match TRBD2. V was pared by 5 bases and J by 7 bases, with 8 bases of the junction left unmatched. CDR1 and CDR2 from the germline V gene are SEHNR and FQNEAQ (reference sequence). The CDR3 extends over 13 amino acids. CDR3 nucleotide sequence: TGTGCCAGCAGCACTTATTCCGGGAGGGAGCAGTACTTC. It translates to CASSTYSGREQYF.